The following is a TCR beta chain sequence with its context. The data were taken from a study of control samples from healthy donors and cancer patients. The data were produced by immunoSEQ multiplex PCR, yet TCRdb's version contains in-frame clones alone and is incomplete. The sample includes roughly 88,000 clones, over 85% of them seen just once. V lost 7 bases and J 2 bases, leaving 9 bases between the germline ends. The germline V gene has CDR1 LNHDA and CDR2 SQIVND (reference sequence). The CDR3 extends over 14 amino acids. Material for sequencing was blood. V usage is TRBV19 and J usage is TRBJ2-6, with D perhaps TRBD2 (5 bases). The receptor comes from a man aged 18 to 30 in good health. The CDR3 protein is CASNWGAGANVLTF. CDR3 nucleotides: TGTGCCAGTAATTGGGGAGCTGGGGCCAACGTCCTGACTTTC.